What follows are 23 T cell receptor beta chains derived from one specimen sequenced in a study of blood T cell repertoires in COVID-19 (dated by TCRdb to the early 2020s). Libraries were made using the immunoSEQ multiplex PCR assay. TCRdb carries this immuneACCESS record with in-frame sequences only. Its versions omit some clonotypes, under half of them owing to an unresolved V gene in the studies checked, with the rest unexplained. This sample is represented by around 230,000 clones; 85% of them were singletons. The top ten clones comprise 5.1% of the sample. Sequenced: peripheral blood. The receptors here all came from a man in his forties or fifties with COVID-19, enrolled during active disease.

Only a few counts were recorded for this clone. The V gene is TRBV19, the J gene TRBJ1-3, with D maybe TRBD1 (5 bases). CDR3 length: 14 residues. Germline V gene sequence: CDR1 LNHDA, CDR2 SQIVND (reference sequence). The V gene lost 3 bases and the J gene lost 3 bases, with 9 bases spanning the gap. The CDR3 is CASSIDRRGNTIYF. CDR3 coding DNA: TGTGCCAGTAGTATCGACAGACGTGGAAACACCATATATTTT. The complete variable domain, with remaining parts taken from reference TRBV19 and TRBJ1-3, reads DGGITQSPKYLFRKEGQNVTLSCEQNLNHDAMYWYRQDPGQGLRLIYYSQIVNDFQKGDIAEGYSVSREKKESFPLTVTSAQKNPTAFYLCASSIDRRGNTIYFGEGSWLTVV.

The chain employs TRBV19 and TRBJ1-6; TRBD1 is a possible D gene (6 bases). CDR1 LNHDA and CDR2 SQIVND come from the germline V gene (reference sequence). This CDR3 spans 17 amino acids. Deletions cut 3 bases from V and 10 bases from J, with 22 bases between. DNA of the CDR3: TGTGCCAGTAGTATCCTTCCCAGGGGCAACGAGTACTCACCCCTCCACTTT. Its translation is CASSILPRGNEYSPLHF.

The rearrangement joins TRBV27 to TRBJ2-2, with D uncertain. Deletions cut 2 bases from V and 6 bases from J, with 10 bases between. CDR1 is MNHEY, CDR2 SMNVEV, per germline (reference sequence). The CDR3 is 14 amino acids. This CDR3 is CASSLEKTAGELFF. CDR3 nucleotide sequence: TGTGCCAGCAGTTTAGAGAAAACGGCCGGGGAGCTGTTTTTT.

The CDR3 DNA reads TGTGCCAGCAAACTCGGGAGGAACGAGCAGTACTTC. It is translated as CASKLGRNEQYF. The chain is built from TRBV12-3 or TRBV12-4 and TRBJ2-7, with 7 nucleotides matching TRBD2. The CDR3 runs 12 residues. Trimming at V came to 7 bases and at J to 5 bases, leaving 5 bases not matched to a gene.

The chain carries TRBV10-2 and TRBJ1-4; TRBD1 might be the D (6 bases). The V and J ends lost 0 bases and 8 bases respectively, with 10 bases between them. This CDR3 is 14 amino acids long. CDR1 and CDR2 (germline): WSHSY, SAAADI. The CDR3 sequence: CASSESGQGEKLFF. The CDR3 nucleotides are TGCGCCAGCAGTGAGTCAGGGCAGGGGGAAAAACTGTTTTTT.

This clone came up once. The rearrangement joins TRBV7-2 to TRBJ2-7, with a weak D call TRBD1 (5 bases). The CDR3 totals 13 residues. V gave up 5 bases and J gave up 2 bases, with 10 bases separating them. Germline CDR1 is SGHTA and CDR2 is FQGNSA. The CDR3 DNA is TGTGCCAGCAGCAAGATAGGGGCCTACGAGCAGTACTTC. It encodes CASSKIGAYEQYF.

This chain connects TRBV7-6 to TRBJ2-7; 7 nucleotides line up with TRBD1. Trimming removed 5 bases from V and 4 bases from J; junction bases left unmatched: 2. This CDR3 spans 12 amino acids. Germline CDR1 reads SGHVS; CDR2 reads FNYEAQ. The CDR3 sequence: CASSPGGYEQYF. Written as DNA, the CDR3 is TGTGCCAGCAGCCCAGGGGGTTACGAGCAGTACTTC. The variable domain in full, with the rest retrieved from reference TRBV7-6 and TRBJ2-7, is GAGVSQSPRYKVTKRGQDVALRCDPISGHVSLYWYRQALGQGPEFLTYFNYEAQQDKSGLPNDRFSAERPEGSISTLTIQRTEQRDSAMYRCASSPGGYEQYFGPGTRLTVT.

The gene calls are TRBV6-5 and TRBJ1-2; TRBD1 matches at 9 bases. J gave up 8 bases and V 5 bases, and 6 bases lay outside the gene matches. CDR1 and CDR2 from the germline V gene are MNHEY and SVGAGI. The CDR3 totals 13 residues. The CDR3 bases are TGTGCCAGCAGTCCGACAGGGGGTCGGGGCTACACCTTC. Its translation is CASSPTGGRGYTF.

The chain links TRBV3-1 (or the pseudogene TRBV3-2) to TRBJ2-7; 10 bases are a match to TRBD1. V was pared by 1 base and J by 5 bases, with 8 bases of the junction left unmatched. The CDR3 length is 16 residues. Germline V CDR1 and CDR2: LGHDT, YNNKEL (reference sequence). The chain's CDR3 is CASSQAASGTGDEQYF. As DNA, the CDR3 is TGTGCCAGCAGCCAAGCCGCCAGTGGGACAGGGGACGAGCAGTACTTC.

V gene TRBV28 combines with J gene TRBJ2-7, with TRBD2 identical over 11 bases. Trimming took 6 bases from V and 7 from J; bases not matched to a gene: 11. CDR1 and CDR2 (germline): MDHEN, SYDVKM. The CDR3 has 15 residues. The DNA of the CDR3 is TGTGCCAGCAGGGGGGGGACTAGCGGTCGTTGGGAGCAGTACTTC. Amino acid sequence: CASRGGTSGRWEQYF.

The chain couples TRBV5-1 to TRBJ2-3, with 13 bases fitting TRBD2. This CDR3 contains 16 residues. The germline V gene encodes CDR1 SGHRS and CDR2 YFSETQ. V was clipped by 2 bases and J by 6 bases; unmatched bases: 6. CDR3 DNA sequence: TGCGCCAGCAGCTTACTAGCGGGGGGGCCAACGGATACGCAGTATTTT. Protein: CASSLLAGGPTDTQYF.

V usage is TRBV7-9 and J usage is TRBJ2-4; a possible D gene is TRBD2 (5 bases). CDR1 SEHNR and CDR2 FQNEAQ come from the germline V gene (reference sequence). CDR3 length equals 15 residues. Between the trimmed V and J ends, which lost 1 base and 8 bases, there was a span of 15 bases. The CDR3 DNA sequence: TGTGCCAGCAGCTTAGGGGGAGCCCTGAAGGACATTCAGTACTTC. This gives the protein CASSLGGALKDIQYF.

The gene calls are TRBV5-1 and TRBJ2-5, with D perhaps matching TRBD2 (6 bases). The CDR3 covers 15 residues. The V and J ends lost 0 bases and 2 bases respectively, with 11 bases between them. CDR1 is SGHRS, CDR2 YFSETQ, per germline. The CDR3 DNA sequence: TGCGCCAGCAGCTTGGACGGGAGATTTCAAGAGACCCAGTACTTC. It specifies CASSLDGRFQETQYF.

Here the CDR3 DNA reads TGTGCCAGCAGCTTTAGAGGTGCGGGGGGGTACCAGACCCAGTACTTC. Translating it yields CASSFRGAGGYQTQYF. The chain combines TRBV7-8 with TRBJ2-5; 9 nucleotides align to TRBD2. Per the germline V gene, CDR1 is SGHVS and CDR2 is FQNEAQ. The trim removed 3 bases at V and 6 bases at J, leaving 11 bases unmatched. This CDR3 comprises 16 residues.

This clone was picked up a small number of times. The rearrangement joins TRBV6-1 to TRBJ1-5; 9 nucleotides match TRBD1. Per germline, CDR1 MNHNS and CDR2 SASEGT. This CDR3 contains 16 residues. V was pared by 4 bases and J by 6 bases, with 10 bases of the junction left unmatched. CDR3 bases: TGTGCCAGCAGTGTCCGGGACAGGGAGGTCACTCAGCCCCAGCATTTT. Its translation is CASSVRDREVTQPQHF.

The V gene is TRBV6-5, the J gene TRBJ1-1; 7 bases fit TRBD1. The ends lost 6 bases at V and 5 bases at J; junction bases unmatched: 9. The CDR3 runs to 14 residues. The V gene's germline CDR1 is MNHEY and CDR2 SVGAGI. The CDR3 region is CASSLLQGRTEAFF. The CDR3 DNA reads TGTGCCAGCAGCCTTCTACAGGGGCGAACTGAAGCTTTCTTT.

This clone was counted ten times or more. The chain has TRBV10-1 and TRBJ1-5; 11 bases map to TRBD1. CDR1 is WNHNN and CDR2 is SYGVQD in the germline V gene (reference sequence). The CDR3 extends over 15 amino acids. Trimming took 6 bases from V and 6 from J; bases not matched to a gene: 7. The CDR3 nucleotides read TGCGCCAGCAGCGTCCCGGACAGGGGGCCTCAGCCCCAGCATTTT. Residues: CASSVPDRGPQPQHF.

V usage is TRBV5-6 and J usage is TRBJ1-1, with 9 bases identical to TRBD1. This CDR3 region has 15 residues. V trimming: 4 bases; J trimming: 0 bases; junction bases outside the gene matches: 4. Looked up from germline, CDR1 is SGHDT and CDR2 is YYEEEE. In DNA, the CDR3 is TGTGCCAGCAGCGCGGGACAGGGACTGAACACTGAAGCTTTCTTT. Translating gives CASSAGQGLNTEAFF.

This clone was counted a few times. The V and J genes are TRBV11-2 and TRBJ1-3; no firm D call. From germline, CDR1 is SGHAT and CDR2 FQNNGV. V was trimmed by 5 bases and J by 0 bases, leaving 14 bases between them. The CDR3 consists of 16 residues. The CDR3 nucleotides are TGTGCCAGCAGCCTGACGGACCGGGGCTCTGGAAACACCATATATTTT. Encoded protein: CASSLTDRGSGNTIYF.

The gene calls are TRBV27 and TRBJ2-7, with TRBD1 identical over 7 bases. CDR3 size: 16 residues. V gave up 5 bases and J gave up 6 bases; unmatched junction bases: 16. Germline V gives CDR1 MNHEY, CDR2 SMNVEV (reference sequence). CDR3 residues: CASSPHWGQGDGEQYF. CDR3 DNA sequence: TGTGCCAGCAGTCCCCATTGGGGTCAGGGGGACGGCGAGCAGTACTTC.

The rearrangement links TRBV5-1 to TRBJ1-2; D ambiguous. The CDR3 consists of 13 residues. V gave up 0 bases and J gave up 4 bases, with 7 bases separating them. Germline V gene data show CDR1 as SGHRS and CDR2 as YFSETQ. The CDR3 coding sequence is TGCGCCAGCAGCTTGGTCGACTCCTATGGCTACACCTTC. It translates to CASSLVDSYGYTF.

J is TRBJ2-6 and V is TRBV6-5; maybe TRBD1 (5 bases). Trimming removed 10 bases from V and 0 bases from J, with 13 bases in between. CDR1 is MNHEY and CDR2 is SVGAGI in the germline V gene. This CDR3 is built from 15 residues. The CDR3 sequence: CAILRDSSGANVLTF. CDR3 DNA: TGTGCCATCTTAAGAGACAGCTCTGGGGCCAACGTCCTGACTTTC.

As regards this clone: Compared with germline, one end of the junction differs, possibly owing to a read error. The chain uses TRBV7-7 and TRBJ2-2; 11 bases agree with TRBD2. The CDR3 loop spans 18 amino acids. CDR1 SSHAT and CDR2 FNYEAQ come from the germline V gene (reference sequence). For the CDR3, the DNA is TGTGCTAGCAGCTTATCCCTAGCGGGGGGCCCGGGCACCGGGGAGCTGTTTTTT. Translation gives CASSLSLAGGPGTGELFF.